This is a list of T cell receptor beta chains from one sample in a study of blood T cell repertoires in COVID-19. The assay was immunoSEQ multiplex PCR, and TCRdb's table has in-frame clones only and misses some. The table has about 150,000 clones, 70% to 90% seen once. The sample consisted of PBMCs or T cells enriched from blood (not recorded which). All receptors derive from a woman aged 45-65 years who had recovered from COVID-19. Both conserved end residues are part of each CDR3. D genes are given only for firm matches. Rows give clone size only sometimes, using once, few, many, or a class for an expanded clone.

len | j_gene | v_gene | d_gene | abundance | CDR3nt | CDR3aa
15 | TRBJ1-2 | TRBV7-9 | TRBD1 | NA | TGTGCCAGCAGCTTATGGCTTGCGGGACAGAGTTACTACACCTTC | CASSLWLAGQSYYTF
14 | TRBJ1-1 | TRBV9 | TRBD1 | NA | TGTGCCAGCAGCGTAGTAGTGACAGGGCAGGGTGCTTTCTTT | CASSVVVTGQGAFF
14 | TRBJ1-1 | TRBV5-4 | NA | once | TGTGCCAGCAACTTTCGGGGGAGTTATTCCGGTGCTTTCTTT | CASNFRGSYSGAFF
16 | TRBJ2-6 | TRBV5-8 | NA | NA | TGTGCCAGCAGCCTGGCGGCAGGGGCCGGGGCCAACGTCCTGACTTTC | CASSLAAGAGANVLTF
12 | TRBJ1-1 | TRBV7-9 | NA | NA | TGTGCCAGCAGCTTATTTACTACTGAAGCTTTCTTT | CASSLFTTEAFF
16 | TRBJ2-2 | TRBV4-1 | TRBD1 | NA | TGCGCCAGCAGCGATAGAGGGGGCCTTGTCACCGGGGAGCTGTTTTTT | CASSDRGGLVTGELFF
16 | TRBJ1-6 | TRBV18 | NA | NA | TGTGCCAGCTACCCAGCACGGGGAAGTAGGAATTCACCCCTCCACTTT | CASYPARGSRNSPLHF
14 | TRBJ1-1 | TRBV6-2/TRBV6-3 | NA | NA | TGTGCCAGCAGTCGCCCGGATGCGCGGGGTGAAGCTTTCTTT | CASSRPDARGEAFF
15 | TRBJ1-6 | TRBV7-9 | NA | NA | TGTGCCAGCAGCCCCCTGGGGCAAAGAAGATCACCCCTCCACTTT | CASSPLGQRRSPLHF
14 | TRBJ1-2 | TRBV11-2 | TRBD1 | NA | TGTGCCAGCAGCCCTCAGGGGGTTAACTATGGCTACACCTTC | CASSPQGVNYGYTF
16 | TRBJ1-1 | TRBV7-3 | NA | few | TGTGCCAGCAGCTTAACGGGCCAGGCCCTGAACACTGAAGCTTTCTTT | CASSLTGQALNTEAFF
13 | TRBJ1-5 | TRBV12-3/TRBV12-4 | NA | few | TGTGCCAGCAGCCCGGTGCGCAATCAGCCCCAGCATTTT | CASSPVRNQPQHF
16 | TRBJ2-2 | TRBV7-7 | TRBD2 | NA | TGTGCCAGCAGCCCAGGACTAGCAAGGGACACCGGGGAGCTGTTTTTT | CASSPGLARDTGELFF
15 | TRBJ1-1 | TRBV19 | NA | NA | TGTGCCAGTAGTATAGTGGCAGGGGCGAACACTGAAGCTTTCTTT | CASSIVAGANTEAFF
13 | TRBJ1-2 | TRBV7-8 | NA | NA | TGTGCCAGCAGCTTGTTAGTTCCGAGGGGCTACACCTTC | CASSLLVPRGYTF
12 | TRBJ2-7 | TRBV6-5 | NA | NA | TGTGCCAGCAGTTACGCAGGGGTCGAGCAGTACTTC | CASSYAGVEQYF
13 | TRBJ1-2 | TRBV27 | NA | NA | TGTGCCAGCAGTTCTTCCAGGGGTCTTGGCTACACCTTC | CASSSSRGLGYTF
11 | TRBJ2-3 | TRBV29-1 | NA | NA | TGCAGCGCGTCAGGGCCAGATACGCAGTATTTT | CSASGPDTQYF
15 | TRBJ2-7 | TRBV2 | TRBD1 | NA | TGTGCCAGCAGCCTACAGGGGGCGGGGGCCTACGAGCAGTACTTC | CASSLQGAGAYEQYF
16 | TRBJ2-3 | TRBV29-1 | NA | NA | TGCAGCGTTGAAGGGCTTGGGCTAGCTATAATAGATACGCAGTATTTT | CSVEGLGLAIIDTQYF